The subject of this entry is one T cell receptor beta chain. The antigen is undetermined. The data were produced by immunoSEQ multiplex PCR, yet TCRdb's version contains in-frame clones alone and is incomplete. This sample yields under 130,000 clones, of which 91% are seen a single time; about 41% belongs to the top ten. The data were taken from a study of T cell responses to AZD1222 COVID-19 vaccine. Looked up from germline, CDR1 is GTSNPN and CDR2 is SVGIG (reference sequence). The CDR3 is made up of 11 amino acids. Trimming removed 7 bases at V and 7 bases at J, with 13 bases between. Study-level results: Females made up more of the donors, who were largely white British, and clonal diversity may have come out too low. Only 5 or 6 AZD1222 recipients were seropositive at baseline.

The rearrangement links TRBV30 to TRBJ1-1; D is uncertain. Material: peripheral blood, obtained on day 0 of AZD1222 vaccination. The sequence derives from an adult in good health. This CDR3 reads CALGRSGEAFF. CDR3 coding DNA: TGTGCCTTAGGACGGTCCGGTGAAGCTTTCTTT.